These T cell receptor beta chains were read from a single sample in a study of blood T cell repertoires in COVID-19. TCRdb's table, derived via immunoSEQ multiplex PCR, lists solely in-frame clones and lacks some. The sample consists of around 100,000 clones, about 88% of them appearing once. Sequenced input: peripheral blood. All receptors derive from a human donor in a cohort sampled during active COVID-19. Both conserved end residues are part of each CDR3. D genes are given only for firm matches. Clone size is stated in some rows and not others, as once, few, many or a class when expanded.

j_gene	abundance	d_gene	v_gene	CDR3nt	CDR3aa
TRBJ1-1	.	.	TRBV3-1/TRBV3-2	TGTGCCAGCAGCAGCGGGGGGCCGAACACTGAAGCTTTCTTT	CASSSGGPNTEAFF
TRBJ2-1	.	TRBD2	TRBV19	TGTGCCAGTAGTATCGCACGACTAGCCGGCAATGAGCAGTTCTTC	CASSIARLAGNEQFF
TRBJ2-1	.	.	TRBV11-2	TGTGCCAGCAGCTCGATCAGCAATGAGCAGTTCTTC	CASSSISNEQFF
TRBJ2-1	.	.	TRBV7-9	TGTGCCAGCAGCCCTACAGACGGCTCCTACAATGAGCAGTTCTTC	CASSPTDGSYNEQFF
TRBJ1-2	few	TRBD1	TRBV2	TGTGCCAGCAGTGACGGTCAGGGGGGTTTAGCTAACTATGGCTACACCTTC	CASSDGQGGLANYGYTF
TRBJ2-6	.	.	TRBV7-6	TGTGCCAGCAGCTTATGGGCAGGGGAGTCCGGGGCCAACGTCCTGACTTTC	CASSLWAGESGANVLTF
TRBJ2-1	.	.	TRBV7-9	TGTGCCAGCAGCTTAGACGTAGCCCCCTACAATGAGCAGTTCTTC	CASSLDVAPYNEQFF
TRBJ2-1	.	.	TRBV5-1	TGCGCCAGCAGCGTCGGGACTCCATCCTACAATGAGCAGTTCTTC	CASSVGTPSYNEQFF
TRBJ2-2	.	TRBD2	TRBV7-9	TGTGCCAGCAGCTTAGAACTAGCGGGGCCGGACGGGGAGCTGTTTTTT	CASSLELAGPDGELFF
TRBJ1-2	.	.	TRBV6-5	TGTGCCAGCAGTCCAGAATACAGGGCCGCCTTAGGCTACACCTTC	CASSPEYRAALGYTF
TRBJ2-3	.	.	TRBV9	TGTGCCAGCAGCGTAGGGTCAGGGTCCAAAGATACGCAGTATTTT	CASSVGSGSKDTQYF
TRBJ2-1	.	.	TRBV19	TGTGCCAGTAGTATAGAAAGGGGGTACAATGAGCAGTTCTTC	CASSIERGYNEQFF
TRBJ1-4	.	TRBD1	TRBV5-1	TGCGCCAGCAGCCCTGACAGGGGGAGTCTCGAAAAACTGTTTTTT	CASSPDRGSLEKLFF
TRBJ2-5	.	.	TRBV9	TGTGCCAGCAGCGTAGGGGCAGATGCACAAGAGACCCAGTACTTC	CASSVGADAQETQYF
TRBJ2-6	few	.	TRBV3-1/TRBV3-2	TGTGCCAGCAGCCAAGATCTCTTACAGATCTCTGGGGCCAACGTCCTGACTTTC	CASSQDLLQISGANVLTF
TRBJ2-5	.	TRBD2	TRBV18	TGTGCCAGCTCATCTCGTAGGGCAAGCGGGGTACAAGAGACCCAGTACTTC	CASSSRRASGVQETQYF
TRBJ2-5	.	TRBD1	TRBV6-5	TGTGCCAGCAGTTATTCGGCAGGGGGCAAGGGGGAGACCCAGTACTTC	CASSYSAGGKGETQYF